This T cell receptor (beta chain) is from a study of control samples from healthy donors and cancer patients. The assay was immunoSEQ multiplex PCR, and TCRdb's table has in-frame clones only and misses some. This sample has 130,000 to 150,000 clones; 80% to 95% occur once, and the top ten carry 3% to 4%. The CDR3 runs to 14 residues. V dropped 9 bases and J dropped 0 bases, with 14 bases sitting between them. Germline CDR1 and CDR2: MDHEN and SYDVKM. The specimen sequenced was blood. The receptor comes from a man aged 25 to 45 in good health. The chain is built from TRBV28 and TRBJ1-1; D gene ambiguous. Here the CDR3 reads CASTTVDLNTEAFF. The CDR3 DNA reads as TGTGCCAGTACCACGGTCGATTTGAACACTGAAGCTTTCTTT.